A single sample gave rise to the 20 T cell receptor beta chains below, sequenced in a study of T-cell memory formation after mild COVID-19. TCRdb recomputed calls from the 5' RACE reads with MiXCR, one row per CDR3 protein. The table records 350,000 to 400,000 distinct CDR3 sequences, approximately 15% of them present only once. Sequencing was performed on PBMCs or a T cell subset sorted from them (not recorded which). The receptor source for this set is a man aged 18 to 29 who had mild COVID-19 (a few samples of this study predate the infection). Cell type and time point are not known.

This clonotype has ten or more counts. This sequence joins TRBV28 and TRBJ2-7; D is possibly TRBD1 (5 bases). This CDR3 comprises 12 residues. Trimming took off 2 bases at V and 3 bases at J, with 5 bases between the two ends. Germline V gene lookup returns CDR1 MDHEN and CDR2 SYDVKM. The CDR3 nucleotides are TGTGCCAGCAGTTTAAGGGGCTACGAGCAGTACGTC. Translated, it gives CASSLRGYEQYV.

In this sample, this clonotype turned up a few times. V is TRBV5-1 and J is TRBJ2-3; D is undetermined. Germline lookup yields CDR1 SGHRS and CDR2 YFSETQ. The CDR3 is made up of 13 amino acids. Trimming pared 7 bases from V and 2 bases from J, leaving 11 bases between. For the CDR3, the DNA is TGCGCCAGCTCCCGGTTCTTCACAGATACGCAGTATTTT. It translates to CASSRFFTDTQYF.

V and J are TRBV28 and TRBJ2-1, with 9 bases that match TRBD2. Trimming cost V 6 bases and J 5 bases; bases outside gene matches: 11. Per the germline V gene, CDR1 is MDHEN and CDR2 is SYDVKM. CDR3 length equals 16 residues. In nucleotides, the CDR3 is TGTGCCAGCAGCCCGACCGGGACTAGCACGAACAATGAGCAGTTCTTC. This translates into CASSPTGTSTNNEQFF.

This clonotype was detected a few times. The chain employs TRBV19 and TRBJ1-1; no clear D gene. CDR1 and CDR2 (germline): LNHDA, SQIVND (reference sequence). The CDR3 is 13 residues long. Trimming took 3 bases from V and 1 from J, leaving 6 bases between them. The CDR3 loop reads CASSIPWNTEAFF. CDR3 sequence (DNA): TGTGCCAGTAGTATTCCCTGGAACACTGAAGCTTTCTTT.

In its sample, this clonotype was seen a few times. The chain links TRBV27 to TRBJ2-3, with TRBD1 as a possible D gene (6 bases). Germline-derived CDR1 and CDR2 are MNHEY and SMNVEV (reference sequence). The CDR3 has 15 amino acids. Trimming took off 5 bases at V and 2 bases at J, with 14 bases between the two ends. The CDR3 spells CASSTQGPNTDTQYF. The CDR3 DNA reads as TGTGCCAGCAGTACCCAGGGGCCCAACACAGATACGCAGTATTTT.

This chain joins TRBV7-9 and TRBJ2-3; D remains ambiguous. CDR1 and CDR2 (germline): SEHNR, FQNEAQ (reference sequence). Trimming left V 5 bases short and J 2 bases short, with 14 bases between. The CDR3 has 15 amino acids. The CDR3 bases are TGTGCCAGCAGCCTCGGCGCACCCTCCACAGATACGCAGTATTTT. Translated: CASSLGAPSTDTQYF.

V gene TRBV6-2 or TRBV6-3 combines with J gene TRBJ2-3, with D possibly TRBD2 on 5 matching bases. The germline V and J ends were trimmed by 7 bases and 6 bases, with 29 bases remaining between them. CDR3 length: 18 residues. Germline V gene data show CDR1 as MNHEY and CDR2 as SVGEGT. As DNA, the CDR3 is TGTGCCAGCACCGACGGGCGGAGGCTCGGACGAAGTGTGGATACGCAGTATTTT. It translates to CASTDGRRLGRSVDTQYF.

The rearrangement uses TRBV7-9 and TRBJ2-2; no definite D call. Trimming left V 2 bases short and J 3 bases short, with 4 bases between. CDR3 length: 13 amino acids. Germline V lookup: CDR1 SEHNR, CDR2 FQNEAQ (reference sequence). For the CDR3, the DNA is TGTGCCAGCAGCTTAAGGCACACCGGGGAGCTGTTTTTT. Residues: CASSLRHTGELFF.

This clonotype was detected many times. The DNA for the CDR3 is TGTGCCAGCAGCGACACGACGGGCACTGAAGCTTTCTTT. It translates to CASSDTTGTEAFF. The J gene is TRBJ1-1, the V gene TRBV7-9, with unresolved D. The CDR3 contains 13 residues. Between the trimmed V and J ends, which lost 5 bases and 4 bases, there was a span of 11 bases. Germline lookup yields CDR1 SEHNR and CDR2 FQNEAQ (reference sequence).

The CDR3 region has the DNA TGTGCCAGCAGTCCCCGGGGACGGACCTATGGCTACACCTTC. Translated, it gives CASSPRGRTYGYTF. The chain couples TRBV12-3 or TRBV12-4 to TRBJ1-2; tentatively, D is TRBD1 (5 bases). The CDR3 runs to 14 residues. Deletions cut 5 bases from V and 4 bases from J, with 14 bases between.

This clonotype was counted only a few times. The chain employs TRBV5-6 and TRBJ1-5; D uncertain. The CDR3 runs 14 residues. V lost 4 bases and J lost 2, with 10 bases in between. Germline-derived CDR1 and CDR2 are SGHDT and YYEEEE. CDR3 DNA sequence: TGTGCCAGCAGCCCGGGTTGGGGCAATCAGCCCCAGCATTTT. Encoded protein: CASSPGWGNQPQHF.

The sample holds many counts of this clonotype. The CDR3 spells CASSLSPAADTIYF. DNA for the CDR3: TGTGCCAGCAGCTTATCGCCGGCGGCGGACACCATATATTTT. The chain combines TRBV7-2 with TRBJ1-3; D is unresolved. The V end lost 2 bases, the J end lost 8 bases, and 13 bases lay between the germline ends. Germline-derived CDR1 and CDR2 are SGHTA and FQGNSA. The CDR3 runs to 14 residues.

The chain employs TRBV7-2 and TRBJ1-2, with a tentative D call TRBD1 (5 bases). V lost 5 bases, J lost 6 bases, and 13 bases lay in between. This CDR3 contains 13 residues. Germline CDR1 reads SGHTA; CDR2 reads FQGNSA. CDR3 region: CASSNRGGDGYTF. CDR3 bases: TGTGCCAGCAGCAATCGGGGGGGGGATGGCTACACCTTC.

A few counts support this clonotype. As DNA, the CDR3 is TGTGCCACCAGTGATTTGCCAGGACAGGTACATTTT. Amino acid sequence: CATSDLPGQVHF. J is TRBJ1-5 and V is TRBV24-1; 7 bases map to TRBD1. Germline V gene sequence: CDR1 KGHDR, CDR2 SFDVKD. With 0 bases clipped from V and 16 bases from J, the junction kept 5 bases outside the gene matches. The CDR3 loop spans 12 amino acids.

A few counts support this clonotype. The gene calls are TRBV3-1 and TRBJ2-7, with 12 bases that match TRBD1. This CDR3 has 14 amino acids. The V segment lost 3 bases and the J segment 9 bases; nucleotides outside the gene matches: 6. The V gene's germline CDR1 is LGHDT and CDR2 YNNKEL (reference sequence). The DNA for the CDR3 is TGTGCCAGCAGCCAGACCGGGACAGGGGGCGGGCAGTACTTC. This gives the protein CASSQTGTGGGQYF.

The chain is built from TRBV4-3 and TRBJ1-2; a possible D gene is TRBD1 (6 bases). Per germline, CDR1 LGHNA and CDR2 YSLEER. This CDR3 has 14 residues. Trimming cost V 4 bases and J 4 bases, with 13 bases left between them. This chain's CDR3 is CASSRGGQGYGYTF. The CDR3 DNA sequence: TGCGCCAGCAGCCGGGGGGGGCAGGGCTATGGCTACACCTTC.

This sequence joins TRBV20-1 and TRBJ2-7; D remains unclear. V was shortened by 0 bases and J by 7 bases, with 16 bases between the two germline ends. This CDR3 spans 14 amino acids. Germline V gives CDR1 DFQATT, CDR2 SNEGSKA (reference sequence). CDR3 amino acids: CSARDGQAGREQYV. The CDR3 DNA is TGCAGTGCTAGAGATGGGCAGGCTGGAAGGGAGCAGTACGTC.

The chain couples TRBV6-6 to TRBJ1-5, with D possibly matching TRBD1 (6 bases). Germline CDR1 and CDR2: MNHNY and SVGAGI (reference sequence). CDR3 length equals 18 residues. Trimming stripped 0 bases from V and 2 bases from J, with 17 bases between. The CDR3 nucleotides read TGTGCCAGCAGTTACTCGTTAGTTGGGGGCGGGGGCAATCAGCCCCAGCATTTT. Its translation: CASSYSLVGGGGNQPQHF.

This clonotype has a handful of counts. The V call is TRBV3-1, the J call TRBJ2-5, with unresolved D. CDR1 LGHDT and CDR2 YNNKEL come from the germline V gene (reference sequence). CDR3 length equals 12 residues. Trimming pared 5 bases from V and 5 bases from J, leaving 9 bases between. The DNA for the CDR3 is TGTGCCAGCAGCTTCTACCCGGAGACCCAGTACTTC. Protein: CASSFYPETQYF.

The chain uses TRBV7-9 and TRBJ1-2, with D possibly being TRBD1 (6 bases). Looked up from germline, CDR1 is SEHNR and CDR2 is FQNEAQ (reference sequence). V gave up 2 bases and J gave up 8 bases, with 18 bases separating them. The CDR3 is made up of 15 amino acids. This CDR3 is CASSLSGTRGGGYTF. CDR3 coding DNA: TGTGCCAGCAGCTTATCTGGGACCCGGGGGGGCGGCTACACCTTC.